Shown below are 18 T cell receptor beta chains from a single sample sequenced in a study of T cell repertoires in cytomegalovirus infection. These receptors are not linked to any known antigen. Each CDR3 protein is one row after TCRdb ran MiXCR on the reads. This sample has a few hundred thousand distinct CDR3 sequences, with roughly a fifth found just once. The material sequenced was cultured PBMCs, taken from culture after CMV antigen stimulation. The receptors shown here come from a human donor in good health (CMV status not recorded). Some clones in this sample may be carry-over from other donors' samples.

This clonotype has just a few counts. The V call is TRBV6-2 or TRBV6-3, the J call TRBJ2-1, with TRBD2 matching 11 bases. Per the germline V gene, CDR1 is MNHEY and CDR2 is SVGEGT. The CDR3 length is 15 residues. The junction had 5 bases not matched to a gene; V was cut back by 3 bases and J by 7 bases. The DNA for the CDR3 is TGTGCCAGCAGTTATATTAGCGGGAGGGAGAATGAGCAGTTCTTC. Protein product: CASSYISGRENEQFF.

This clonotype has ten or more counts. The genes are TRBV12-3 or TRBV12-4 and TRBJ2-7, with 13 bases that match TRBD2. This CDR3 has 14 residues. V was clipped by 7 bases and J by 7 bases; unmatched bases: 7. CDR3 nucleotide sequence: TGTGCCAGCACCGGACTAGCGGGAGTAGGTGAGCAGTACTTC. It translates to CASTGLAGVGEQYF.

This clonotype was seen only a few times. The V call is TRBV12-3 or TRBV12-4, the J call TRBJ2-7; D could derive from TRBD1 or TRBD2 (5 bases each). V gave up 6 bases and J gave up 4 bases, with 13 bases separating them. The CDR3 spans 13 residues. The CDR3 nucleotides are TGTGCCAGCAGCAGGGACGGAACGTACGAGCAGTACGTC. Amino acids: CASSRDGTYEQYV.

This clonotype was seen a handful of times. V usage is TRBV27 and J usage is TRBJ2-6, with D unresolved. This CDR3 has 14 amino acids. The germline V and J ends were trimmed by 5 bases and 2 bases, with 7 bases remaining between them. Looked up from germline, CDR1 is MNHEY and CDR2 is SMNVEV (reference sequence). CDR3 bases: TGTGCCAGCAGTAAGTCTGCTGGGGCCAACGTCCTGACTTTC. This encodes CASSKSAGANVLTF.

V and J are TRBV5-1 and TRBJ2-2; D unclear. The CDR3 has 14 amino acids. Germline CDR1 SGHRS, CDR2 YFSETQ. The V end was cut by 4 bases, the J end by 4 bases, with 11 bases between. The CDR3 coding sequence is TGCGCCAGCAGCCCGACGGTTTCCACCGGGGAGCTGTTTTTT. Protein product: CASSPTVSTGELFF.

This clonotype was found many times. The rearrangement uses TRBV11-3 and TRBJ2-1, with 7 bases that match TRBD1. Germline CDR1 and CDR2: SGHNT and YENEEA. The CDR3 loop spans 16 amino acids. The V and J ends lost 1 base and 3 bases, in that order; junction bases with no gene match: 6. The CDR3 loop reads CASSLVFQGVYNEQFF. CDR3 in DNA: TGTGCCAGCAGCTTAGTTTTCCAGGGGGTCTACAATGAGCAGTTCTTC.

The chain is built from TRBV5-6 and TRBJ1-1; possibly TRBD1 for D (5 bases). The germline CDR1 and CDR2 sequences are SGHDT and YYEEEE. The ends were cut back, 5 bases at V and 5 bases at J, with 25 bases in the middle. The CDR3 is 17 residues long. The CDR3 DNA reads as TGTGCCAGCAGGGGTCCGTTGGACACGAGGGAGAGGACTGAAGCTTTCTTT. Its protein product is CASRGPLDTRERTEAFF.

This clonotype was recorded once. The chain recombines TRBV2 with TRBJ2-3; 8 bases agree with TRBD2. Trimming cost V 9 bases and J 4 bases; bases outside gene matches: 3. The germline CDR1 and CDR2 sequences are SNHLY and FYNNEI. This CDR3 region has 12 residues. The chain's CDR3 is CARQREPDTQYF. The DNA for the CDR3 is TGTGCCAGGCAGCGGGAGCCAGATACGCAGTATTTT.

This clonotype was recorded a few times. J is TRBJ2-7 and V is TRBV11-2; tentatively, D is TRBD1 or TRBD2 (6 bases each). V was cut by 4 bases and J by 3 bases, with 10 bases left in between. The CDR3 is 13 residues long. CDR1 SGHAT and CDR2 FQNNGV come from the germline V gene. The CDR3 DNA sequence: TGTGCCAGCAGCTGGGGGGCAGGCTACGAGCAGTACGTC. It yields the protein CASSWGAGYEQYV.

A few counts support this clonotype. This chain links TRBV25-1 with TRBJ2-7; 10 bases fit TRBD1. The length of the CDR3 is 15 residues. The germline gives CDR1 MGHDK, CDR2 SYGVNS. Trimming cost V 1 base and J 3 bases; bases outside gene matches: 3. The CDR3 sequence: CASSEFGDRGYEQYF. The CDR3 DNA reads TGTGCCAGCAGTGAATTTGGGGACAGGGGCTACGAGCAGTACTTC.

About this clonotype itself: This sequence may be a read error, since a much larger clone differs from it by one base. For the CDR3, the DNA is TGTGCCAGCAGCGTAGGGGGGACTGAAGCTTTCTTT. It translates to CASSVGGTEAFF. This sequence joins TRBV9 and TRBJ1-1; a weak D match, TRBD1 (5 bases). This CDR3 has 12 amino acids. Trimming took 0 bases from V and 5 from J, leaving 5 bases between them. CDR1 and CDR2 from the germline V gene are SGDLS and YYNGEE.

This clonotype has at least ten counts. The V gene is TRBV7-2, the J gene TRBJ2-2; weak D call: TRBD2 (7 bases). The germline CDR1 and CDR2 sequences are SGHTA and FQGNSA. V lost 2 bases, J lost 5 bases, and 21 bases lay in between. The CDR3 has 18 residues. For the CDR3, the DNA is TGTGCCAGCAGCTTAAGGGGGTGGCGGGGGACCCTTACCGGGGAGCTGTTTTTT. The encoded protein is CASSLRGWRGTLTGELFF.

This clonotype was seen a few times. The chain couples TRBV19 to TRBJ2-7; 8 nucleotides align to TRBD2. Germline V CDR1 and CDR2: LNHDA, SQIVND (reference sequence). V lost 8 bases to trimming and J lost 2 bases; unmatched junction nucleotides: 2. The CDR3 has 12 residues. This CDR3 reads CASASGPYEQYF. The CDR3 nucleotides read TGTGCCAGTGCTAGCGGGCCCTACGAGCAGTACTTC. The whole variable domain, filled in from reference TRBV19 and TRBJ2-7, reads DGGITQSPKYLFRKEGQNVTLSCEQNLNHDAMYWYRQDPGQGLRLIYYSQIVNDFQKGDIAEGYSVSREKKESFPLTVTSAQKNPTAFYLCASASGPYEQYFGPGTRLTVT.

This clonotype was detected a few times. This chain connects TRBV18 to TRBJ1-1; D not certain. The CDR3 is 15 residues long. Germline CDR1 reads KGHSH; CDR2 reads LQKENI. Trimming took 3 bases from V and 4 from J, leaving 15 bases between them. CDR3 DNA: TGTGCCAGCTCACCGTCCGTGGGGAGGGTCACTGAAGCTTTCTTT. The encoded protein is CASSPSVGRVTEAFF.

This clonotype has ten or more counts. The rearrangement joins TRBV7-2 to TRBJ2-3; D unclear. Germline CDR1 is SGHTA and CDR2 is FQGNSA. CDR3 length equals 14 residues. V was clipped by 5 bases and J by 1 base, with 10 bases between them. The CDR3 DNA reads TGTGCCAGCAGCCGCGACCGGGGCACAGATACGCAGTATTTT. Encoded protein: CASSRDRGTDTQYF.

V is TRBV6-2 or TRBV6-3 and J is TRBJ2-7, with D possibly being TRBD1 (6 bases). V lost 5 bases to trimming and J lost 3 bases, with 11 bases between them. CDR3 length: 13 amino acids. Per germline, CDR1 MNHEY and CDR2 SVGEGT. The CDR3 bases are TGTGCCAGCAGTCGCGGACAGATCTACGAGCAGTACTTC. Protein sequence: CASSRGQIYEQYF.

In this sample, this clonotype turned up a few times. The genes are TRBV27 and TRBJ1-5; perhaps TRBD1 as D (5 bases). Germline V gene sequence: CDR1 MNHEY, CDR2 SMNVEV (reference sequence). V dropped 3 bases and J dropped 0 bases, with 9 bases sitting between them. The CDR3 length is 15 residues. The CDR3 coding sequence is TGTGCCAGCAGTTTGGGGGGACCTAGCAATCAGCCCCAGCATTTT. This translates into CASSLGGPSNQPQHF.

The chain uses TRBV20-1 and TRBJ2-7; TRBD1 agrees at 8 bases. The CDR3 has 14 residues. V dropped 0 bases and J dropped 6; count of bases not matched to a gene: 7. Germline CDR1 and CDR2: DFQATT and SNEGSKA (reference sequence). The CDR3 sequence: CSARDYGQGGEQYF. CDR3 DNA sequence: TGCAGTGCTAGAGATTACGGACAGGGTGGCGAGCAGTACTTC.